One and the same sample provided the 8 T cell receptor beta chains below, sequenced in a study of long-term antiretroviral therapy in people with HIV. The immunoSEQ assay was v3.0, run at survey level. Profiled with immunoSEQ multiplex PCR; TCRdb holds only in-frame clones, not every one. The sample yields some 24,000 clones, roughly 83% seen once. Sequenced here: unsorted PBMCs, sampled 0.7 years before starting antiretroviral therapy. These TCRs come from a man aged 25 to 40 with HIV.

In its sample, this clone was seen once. The V gene is TRBV5-5, the J gene TRBJ1-4; TRBD1 is a possible D gene (6 bases). The V end was cut by 0 bases, the J end by 6 bases, with 15 bases between. CDR3 length: 16 residues. The V gene's germline CDR1 is SGHKS and CDR2 YYEKEE (reference sequence). The DNA of the CDR3 is TGTGCCAGCAGCTTGGTGGTTAGGGGGGTCGATGAAAAACTGTTTTTT. Protein sequence: CASSLVVRGVDEKLFF.

The chain carries TRBV4-2 and TRBJ2-1; weak D call: TRBD2 (5 bases). V lost 2 bases to trimming and J lost 3 bases, with 14 bases between them. CDR3 length: 16 amino acids. The germline V gene has CDR1 LGHNA and CDR2 YNFKEQ. CDR3 sequence (DNA): TGTGCCAGCAGCCAAATTGCGGGCGACCTCTACAATGAGCAGTTCTTC. Protein sequence: CASSQIAGDLYNEQFF.

V gene TRBV6-6 combines with J gene TRBJ2-7; unclear D gene. Germline V CDR1 and CDR2: MNHNY, SVGAGI (reference sequence). There are 13 residues in the CDR3. V lost 6 bases, J lost 5 bases, and 14 bases lay in between. The CDR3 coding sequence is TGTGCCAGCAGCCCCCGTGCGGAGAACGAGCAGTACTTC. Amino acids: CASSPRAENEQYF.

This chain uses TRBV6-4 with TRBJ2-3, with 7 bases that match TRBD2. Per the germline V gene, CDR1 is MRHNA and CDR2 is SNTAGT. The CDR3 has 15 residues. The V segment lost 0 bases and the J segment 2 bases; nucleotides outside the gene matches: 2. The CDR3: CASSDSAGSTDTQYF. DNA for the CDR3: TGTGCCAGCAGTGACTCAGCGGGGTCCACAGATACGCAGTATTTT.

This sequence joins TRBV6-1 and TRBJ2-7; 10 bases line up with TRBD1. V gave up 8 bases and J gave up 5 bases; unmatched junction bases: 9. Germline values: CDR1 MNHNS, CDR2 SASEGT. CDR3 length: 14 residues. The CDR3 region is CASGEDRGRHEQYF. The CDR3 DNA reads as TGTGCCAGCGGGGAGGACAGGGGGAGGCACGAGCAGTACTTC.

The CDR3 nucleotides read TGTGCCAGCAGTGAATCTGGCAGAAACACTGAAGCTTTCTTT. This translates into CASSESGRNTEAFF. The chain has TRBV2 and TRBJ1-1; D gene unclear. The CDR3 is made up of 14 amino acids. CDR1 SNHLY and CDR2 FYNNEI come from the germline V gene. Trimming took off 2 bases at V and 2 bases at J, with 9 bases between the two ends.

V usage is TRBV11-2 and J usage is TRBJ2-7; D tentatively reads TRBD1 or TRBD2 (5 bases each). The CDR3 extends over 15 amino acids. Trimming took 5 bases from V and 7 from J, leaving 21 bases between them. Germline V gene lookup returns CDR1 SGHAT and CDR2 FQNNGV. The CDR3 DNA is TGTGCCAGCAGCCCGAGGGGACCTGCAGGGCCAGAGCAGTACTTC. Translated: CASSPRGPAGPEQYF.

The genes are TRBV28 and TRBJ2-5; 7 positions match TRBD1. The CDR3 contains 14 residues. Trimming took 4 bases from V and 4 from J; bases not matched to a gene: 6. Per the germline V gene, CDR1 is MDHEN and CDR2 is SYDVKM. The CDR3 DNA follows: TGTGCCAGCAGTTCTCCGGGGACAGTAGAGACCCAGTACTTC. Translating gives CASSSPGTVETQYF.